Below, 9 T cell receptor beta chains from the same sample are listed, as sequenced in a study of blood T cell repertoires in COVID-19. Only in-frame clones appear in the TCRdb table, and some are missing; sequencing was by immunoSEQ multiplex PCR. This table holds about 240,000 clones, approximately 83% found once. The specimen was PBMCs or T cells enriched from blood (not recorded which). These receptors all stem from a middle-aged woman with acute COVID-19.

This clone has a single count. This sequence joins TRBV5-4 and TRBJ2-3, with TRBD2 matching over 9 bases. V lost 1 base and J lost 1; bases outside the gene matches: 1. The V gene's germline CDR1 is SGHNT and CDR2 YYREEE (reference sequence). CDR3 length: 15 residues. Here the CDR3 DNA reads TGTGCCAGCAGCTTGTTAGCGGGAGGCACAGATACGCAGTATTTT. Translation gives CASSLLAGGTDTQYF.

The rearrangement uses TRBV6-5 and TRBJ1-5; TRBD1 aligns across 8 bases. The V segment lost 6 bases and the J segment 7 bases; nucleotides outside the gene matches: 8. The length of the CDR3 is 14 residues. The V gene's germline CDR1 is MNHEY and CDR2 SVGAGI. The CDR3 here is CASSRDRPEQPQHF. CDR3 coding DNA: TGTGCCAGCAGCCGGGACAGGCCCGAACAGCCCCAGCATTTT.

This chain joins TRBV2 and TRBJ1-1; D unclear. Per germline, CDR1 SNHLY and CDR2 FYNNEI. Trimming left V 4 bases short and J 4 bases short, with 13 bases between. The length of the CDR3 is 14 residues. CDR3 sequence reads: CASSGSRGSTEAFF. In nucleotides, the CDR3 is TGTGCCAGCAGTGGGTCCCGTGGGAGCACTGAAGCTTTCTTT.

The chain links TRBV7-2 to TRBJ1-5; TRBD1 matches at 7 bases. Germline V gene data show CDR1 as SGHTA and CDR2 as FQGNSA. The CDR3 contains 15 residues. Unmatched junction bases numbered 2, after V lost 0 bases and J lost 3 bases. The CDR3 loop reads CASSLAGTDNQPQHF. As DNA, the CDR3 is TGTGCCAGCAGCTTAGCCGGGACAGACAATCAGCCCCAGCATTTT. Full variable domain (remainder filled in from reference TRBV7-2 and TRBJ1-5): GAGVSQSPSNKVTEKGKDVELRCDPISGHTALYWYRQSLGQGLEFLIYFQGNSAPDKSGLPSDRFSAERTGGSVSTLTIQRTQQEDSAVYLCASSLAGTDNQPQHFGDGTRLSIL.

CDR3 nucleotide sequence: TGTGCCAGTAGTATAGAAACTTCCAACAGGGGAAACAGCTATGGCTACACCTTC. It encodes CASSIETSNRGNSYGYTF. The chain uses TRBV19 and TRBJ1-2, with 7 bases fitting TRBD1. The CDR3 covers 18 residues. Germline V CDR1 and CDR2: LNHDA, SQIVND (reference sequence). The V and J ends lost 0 bases and 4 bases, in that order; junction bases with no gene match: 14.

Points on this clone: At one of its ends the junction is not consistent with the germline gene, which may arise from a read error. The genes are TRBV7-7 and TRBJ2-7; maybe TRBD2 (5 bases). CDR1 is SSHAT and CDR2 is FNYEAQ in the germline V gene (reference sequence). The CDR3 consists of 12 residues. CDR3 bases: TGTGCTAGCAGCCCTCGGGGCTACGAGCAGTACTTC. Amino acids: CASSPRGYEQYF.

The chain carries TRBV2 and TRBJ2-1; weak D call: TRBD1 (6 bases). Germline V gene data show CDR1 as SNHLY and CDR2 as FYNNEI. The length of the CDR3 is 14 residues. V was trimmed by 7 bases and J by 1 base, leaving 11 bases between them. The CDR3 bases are TGTGCCAGCATACGGACAGAGTCCTACAATGAGCAGTTCTTC. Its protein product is CASIRTESYNEQFF.

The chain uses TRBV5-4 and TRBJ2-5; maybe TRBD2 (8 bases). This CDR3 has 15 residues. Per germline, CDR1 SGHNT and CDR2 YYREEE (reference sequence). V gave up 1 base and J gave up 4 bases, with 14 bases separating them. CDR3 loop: CASSLYGRGRETQYF. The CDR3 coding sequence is TGTGCCAGCAGCTTGTACGGGAGGGGGCGAGAGACCCAGTACTTC.

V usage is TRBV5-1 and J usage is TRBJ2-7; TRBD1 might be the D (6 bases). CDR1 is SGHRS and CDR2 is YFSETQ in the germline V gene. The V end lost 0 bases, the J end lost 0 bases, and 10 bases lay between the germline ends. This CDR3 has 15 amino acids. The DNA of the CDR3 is TGCGCCAGCAGCTTGGCCCAGGGGAGCTCCTACGAGCAGTACTTC. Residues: CASSLAQGSSYEQYF.